One sample yielded the 22 T cell receptor beta chains listed below, sequenced in a study of shared clonotypes between healthy human individuals. Profiled with immunoSEQ multiplex PCR; TCRdb holds only in-frame clones, not every one. The sample holds under 1 million clones, about 97% seen once. Naive CD8 cells comprised CD45RO-negative, CCR7-positively selected cells, excluding terminally differentiated effector memory CD45RA+ cells. Sequencing used naive CD8+ T cells sorted from blood. The receptors were gathered from a man under 40 in good health.

The J gene is TRBJ1-1, the V gene TRBV5-4, with a weak D call TRBD1 (5 bases). Trimming shortened V by 4 bases and J by 3 bases, and 7 bases separated the two germline ends. CDR1 SGHNT and CDR2 YYREEE come from the germline V gene (reference sequence). The CDR3 has 12 residues. The CDR3 loop is CASSGGDTEAFF. CDR3 in DNA: TGTGCCAGCAGCGGAGGGGACACTGAAGCTTTCTTT. Variable domain in full (rest from reference TRBV5-4 and TRBJ1-1): ETGVTQSPTHLIKTRGQQVTLRCSSQSGHNTVSWYQQALGQGPQFIFQYYREEENGRGNFPPRFSGLQFPNYSSELNVNALELDDSALYLCASSGGDTEAFFGQGTRLTVV.

The rearrangement uses TRBV15 and TRBJ2-3; no firm D call. Per germline, CDR1 LNHNV and CDR2 YYDKDF (reference sequence). V was pared by 0 bases and J by 6 bases, with 10 bases between. The CDR3 loop spans 14 amino acids. The CDR3 bases are TGTGCCACCAGCAGAGAGACCGCTGGGGATACGCAGTATTTT. This sequence encodes CATSRETAGDTQYF.

The J gene is TRBJ2-1, the V gene TRBV7-9; D might be TRBD2 (6 bases). CDR1 SEHNR and CDR2 FQNEAQ come from the germline V gene (reference sequence). Trimming cost V 2 bases and J 6 bases, with 17 bases left between them. This CDR3 has 16 amino acids. The CDR3: CASSLLEGSAPNEQFF. CDR3 nucleotides: TGTGCCAGCAGCTTACTGGAGGGTAGCGCTCCCAATGAGCAGTTCTTC.

This clone is a singleton in its sample. The chain recombines TRBV11-2 with TRBJ2-1; TRBD1 aligns across 10 bases. V shed 3 bases, J shed 10 bases, and the junction held 6 bases outside the gene matches. The CDR3 spans 14 residues. Germline V gives CDR1 SGHAT, CDR2 FQNNGV. CDR3 DNA sequence: TGTGCCAGCAGCTTGGGACAGGGGCCGGAGGAGCAGTTCTTC. Translated: CASSLGQGPEEQFF.

The chain joins TRBV9 to TRBJ2-7; 7 nucleotides line up with TRBD2. This CDR3 contains 14 residues. In germline, CDR1 is SGDLS, CDR2 YYNGEE. Trimming cost V 4 bases and J 7 bases; bases outside gene matches: 11. CDR3 in DNA: TGTGCCAGCAGCCCGGAGGCGGGAGTGATGGAGCAGTACTTC. Protein sequence: CASSPEAGVMEQYF.

The chain joins TRBV28 to TRBJ2-7, with D hard to call. This CDR3 has 14 amino acids. The germline V gene has CDR1 MDHEN and CDR2 SYDVKM. With 6 bases removed from V and 7 bases from J, the gap between germline ends came to 19 bases. The CDR3 DNA is TGTGCCAGCAGCCTTATAGCCCCGTGGGGTGAGCAGTACTTC. Translation gives CASSLIAPWGEQYF.

V is TRBV29-1 and J is TRBJ2-7; TRBD1 might be the D (6 bases). The germline CDR1 and CDR2 sequences are SQVTM and ANQGSEA. The CDR3 contains 14 residues. Trimming shortened V by 4 bases and J by 3 bases, and 16 bases separated the two germline ends. CDR3 amino acids: CSVAGQSGLYEQYF. CDR3 DNA: TGCAGCGTTGCCGGACAGTCTGGTCTCTACGAGCAGTACTTC.

This clone has just one count. V gene TRBV14 combines with J gene TRBJ2-7, with D tentatively TRBD1 or TRBD2 (5 bases each). V was clipped by 4 bases and J by 6 bases, with 13 bases between them. This CDR3 is built from 13 residues. CDR1 is SGHDN, CDR2 FVKESK, per germline. The CDR3: CASSPGTRGEQYF. As DNA, the CDR3 is TGTGCCAGCAGCCCCGGGACGAGGGGCGAGCAGTACTTC.

This chain joins TRBV2 and TRBJ2-3; D is uncertain. Germline V gives CDR1 SNHLY, CDR2 FYNNEI. The CDR3 is made up of 13 amino acids. V was pared by 1 base and J by 6 bases, with 8 bases between. The CDR3 DNA sequence: TGTGCCAGCAGTGAAGTCGGTCTGGATACGCAGTATTTT. Its translation is CASSEVGLDTQYF.

The V call is TRBV5-1, the J call TRBJ1-1; TRBD1 aligns across 8 bases. CDR1 SGHRS and CDR2 YFSETQ come from the germline V gene. This CDR3 is built from 14 residues. Trimming took 2 bases from V and 3 from J; bases not matched to a gene: 3. CDR3 DNA sequence: TGCGCCAGCAGCTTCGGACAGGGATACACTGAAGCTTTCTTT. Its translation is CASSFGQGYTEAFF.

The chain joins TRBV11-2 to TRBJ2-7; weak D call: TRBD2 (5 bases). This CDR3 region has 16 residues. Germline CDR1 and CDR2: SGHAT and FQNNGV. Trimming stripped 0 bases from V and 3 bases from J, with 15 bases between. For the CDR3, the DNA is TGTGCCAGCAGCTTAGATATTGGAGGTGGGAGCTACGAGCAGTACTTC. This sequence encodes CASSLDIGGGSYEQYF.

The V call is TRBV4-1, the J call TRBJ2-5; TRBD2 matches at 7 bases. Germline-derived CDR1 and CDR2 are MGHRA and YSYEKL. V trimming: 6 bases; J trimming: 1 base; junction bases outside the gene matches: 8. The CDR3 is 15 amino acids. The CDR3 bases are TGCGCCAGCAGGGTCGGGACTACGATCCAAGAGACCCAGTACTTC. Translated: CASRVGTTIQETQYF.

This chain links TRBV7-9 with TRBJ2-2; no clear D gene. This CDR3 is built from 12 residues. Germline CDR1 and CDR2: SEHNR and FQNEAQ (reference sequence). The CDR3, as DNA: TGTGTGTTGGCACAACGCACCGGGGAGCTGTTTTTT. Translating it yields CVLAQRTGELFF.

This sequence joins TRBV11-2 and TRBJ2-7; 10 bases fit TRBD1. Trimming at V came to 6 bases and at J to 4 bases, leaving 9 bases not matched to a gene. The CDR3 is 15 amino acids. CDR1 is SGHAT and CDR2 is FQNNGV in the germline V gene. The CDR3 region is CASRTGGAQGYEQYF. In nucleotides, the CDR3 is TGTGCCAGCAGGACAGGGGGCGCACAGGGTTACGAGCAGTACTTC.

This chain uses TRBV9 with TRBJ2-7; no clear D gene. The CDR3 spans 14 residues. CDR1 and CDR2 from the germline V gene are SGDLS and YYNGEE. V shed 1 base and J shed 3 bases, with 11 bases lying between them. The CDR3 DNA reads TGTGCCAGCAGCGTAAATTTCGGTTACTACGAGCAGTACTTC. It encodes CASSVNFGYYEQYF.

This sequence joins TRBV10-3 and TRBJ1-2, with a possible D match to TRBD1 (5 bases). V was shortened by 0 bases and J by 4 bases, with 12 bases between the two germline ends. Germline V lookup: CDR1 ENHRY, CDR2 SYGVKD. CDR3 length: 15 amino acids. The CDR3, as DNA: TGTGCCATCAGTGAGTCCTGGGACGCCCTCTATGGCTACACCTTC. Residues: CAISESWDALYGYTF.

The V call is TRBV6-5, the J call TRBJ1-2; D gene uncertain. The ends were cut back, 0 bases at V and 2 bases at J, with 10 bases in the middle. This CDR3 comprises 15 residues. CDR1 is MNHEY, CDR2 SVGAGI, per germline. The CDR3 DNA sequence: TGTGCCAGCAGTTACTCGAAGCTCTCGAACTATGGCTACACCTTC. Encoded protein: CASSYSKLSNYGYTF.

The J gene is TRBJ1-2, the V gene TRBV11-2; TRBD1 matches at 10 bases. Trimming at V came to 1 base and at J to 8 bases, leaving 7 bases not matched to a gene. Germline CDR1 SGHAT, CDR2 FQNNGV. The CDR3 has 15 amino acids. The CDR3 sequence is CASSLVGDRGLGYTF. CDR3 DNA sequence: TGTGCCAGCAGCTTAGTGGGTGACAGGGGGCTCGGCTACACCTTC.

V usage is TRBV18 and J usage is TRBJ2-1, with 9 nucleotides matching TRBD1. J was trimmed by 7 bases and V by 6 bases; bases with no gene match: 4. This CDR3 has 13 residues. Germline assignment: CDR1 KGHSH and CDR2 LQKENI. The CDR3 here is CASSPDRGNEQFF. The CDR3 DNA is TGTGCCAGCTCTCCCGACAGGGGGAATGAGCAGTTCTTC.

The chain uses TRBV27 and TRBJ1-2, with 7 bases that match TRBD1. V trimming: 0 bases; J trimming: 5 bases; junction bases outside the gene matches: 9. The germline V gene has CDR1 MNHEY and CDR2 SMNVEV (reference sequence). CDR3 size: 16 residues. The CDR3 spells CASSLSGGQPLYGYTF. As DNA, the CDR3 is TGTGCCAGCAGTTTATCTGGGGGACAGCCTCTTTATGGCTACACCTTC.

The chain has TRBV7-9 and TRBJ2-3; TRBD2 aligns across 8 bases. This CDR3 has 16 residues. V lost 5 bases, J lost 0 bases, and 7 bases stayed unmatched. Germline values: CDR1 SEHNR, CDR2 FQNEAQ (reference sequence). CDR3 nucleotide sequence: TGTGCCAGCAGCCCTAGAGCGGGAGCGAGCACAGATACGCAGTATTTT. Its protein is CASSPRAGASTDTQYF.

The rearrangement links TRBV7-9 to TRBJ2-5, with D possibly matching TRBD1 (6 bases). The CDR3 runs to 15 residues. Germline V CDR1 and CDR2: SEHNR, FQNEAQ (reference sequence). Deletions cut 2 bases from V and 4 bases from J, with 14 bases between. CDR3 DNA: TGTGCCAGCAGCTTACTCACAGGGTGGCGAGAGACCCAGTACTTC. This translates into CASSLLTGWRETQYF.